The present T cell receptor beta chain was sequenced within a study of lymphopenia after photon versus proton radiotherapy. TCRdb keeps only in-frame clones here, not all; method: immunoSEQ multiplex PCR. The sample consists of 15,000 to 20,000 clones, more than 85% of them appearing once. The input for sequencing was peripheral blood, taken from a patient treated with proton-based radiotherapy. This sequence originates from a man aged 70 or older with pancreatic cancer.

The CDR3 DNA is TGTGCCAGCAGCGTGGACGCAAACTCCTACGAGCAGTACTTC. This sequence encodes CASSVDANSYEQYF. The chain carries TRBV2 and TRBJ2-7, with unresolved D. Germline V gives CDR1 SNHLY, CDR2 FYNNEI. V gave up 6 bases and J gave up 0 bases, with 12 bases separating them. CDR3 length: 14 amino acids.